These 13 T cell receptor beta chains came from one sample sequenced in a study of regulatory T cells in long-lasting Graves disease. Researchers made TCR beta libraries by using iRepertoire HTBI primers and running Arm-PCR on CDR3 regions. TCRdb reprocessed the multiplex PCR reads via MiXCR and lists one record per CDR3 protein. The sample has about 470,000 distinct CDR3 sequences, about 15% seen once; the top ten hold over 15%. Time point here: newly diagnosed GD, antithyroid drugs for less than 3 months. Isolated PBMC RNA provided the starting material for the TCR library. These data were likewise used in another study, on T cells in Graves' hyperthyroidism and ophthalmopathy.

The sequencing used peripheral blood mononuclear cells (PBMCs), collected at new diagnosis, from a patient treated with antithyroid drugs. Receptors originate from a young woman with Graves disease.

The chain uses TRBV6-1 and TRBJ1-5; no firm D call. Looked up from germline, CDR1 is MNHNS and CDR2 is SASEGT. The CDR3 runs 15 residues. V gave up 6 bases and J gave up 0 bases, with 12 bases separating them. Here the CDR3 DNA reads TGTGCCAGCAGCAGACAAGAATATAGCAATCAGCCCCAGCATTTT. It yields the protein CASSRQEYSNQPQHF.

This clonotype was recorded at least ten times. The chain links TRBV30 to TRBJ1-5; D is undetermined. V lost 1 base and J 2 bases, leaving 9 bases between the germline ends. Germline loops: CDR1 GTSNPN, CDR2 SVGIG (reference sequence). The CDR3 contains 14 residues. The CDR3 is CAWSAGRGNQPQHF. CDR3 DNA sequence: TGTGCCTGGAGTGCTGGGCGAGGCAATCAGCCCCAGCATTTT.

The genes are TRBV10-2 and TRBJ1-6; D remains unclear. The CDR3 is made up of 17 amino acids. From germline, CDR1 is WSHSY and CDR2 SAAADI. V was clipped by 3 bases and J by 3 bases, with 15 bases between them. The CDR3 DNA reads TGCGCCAGCAGTGACTTAGCCCGCAACTTCTATAATTCACCCCTCCACTTT. Protein product: CASSDLARNFYNSPLHF.

In this sample, this clonotype turned up many times. This rearrangement joins TRBV9 to TRBJ2-1, with D maybe TRBD2 (6 bases). With 0 bases removed from V and 7 bases from J, the gap between germline ends came to 17 bases. Per the germline V gene, CDR1 is SGDLS and CDR2 is YYNGEE. The length of the CDR3 is 16 residues. This chain's CDR3 is CASSVDEGGVRNEQFF. The CDR3 nucleotides read TGTGCCAGCAGCGTAGATGAGGGAGGCGTGAGGAATGAGCAGTTCTTC.

Worth noting for this clonotype: The junction and the germline gene differ at one end; a read error may be behind it. The chain carries TRBV19 and TRBJ1-4, with D perhaps matching TRBD1 (5 bases). The CDR3 length is 14 residues. The germline V gene encodes CDR1 LNHDA and CDR2 SQIVND (reference sequence). CDR3 sequence: CASSMRQRNEKPFF. CDR3 in DNA: TGTGCCAGTAGTATGCGACAGCGGAATGAAAAACCGTTTTTT.

This clonotype appeared many times. The chain recombines TRBV18 with TRBJ2-1; no firm D call. This CDR3 region has 14 residues. CDR1 is KGHSH and CDR2 is LQKENI in the germline V gene. V was trimmed by 3 bases and J by 7 bases, leaving 13 bases between them. The CDR3 reads CASSPEVIRNEQFF. As DNA, the CDR3 is TGTGCCAGCTCACCTGAGGTAATCCGGAATGAGCAGTTCTTC.

This clonotype occurred many times. J is TRBJ1-4 and V is TRBV30, with TRBD1 matching over 7 bases. The CDR3 extends over 15 amino acids. The germline CDR1 and CDR2 sequences are GTSNPN and SVGIG (reference sequence). V shed 0 bases, J shed 8 bases, and the junction held 9 bases outside the gene matches. This chain's CDR3 is CAWSVRHRGGEKLFF. DNA of the CDR3: TGTGCCTGGAGTGTACGGCACAGGGGTGGGGAAAAACTGTTTTTT. Drawing the rest from reference TRBV30 and TRBJ1-4, the complete variable domain is SQTIHQWPATLVQPVGSPLSLECTVEGTSNPNLYWYRQAAGRGLQLLFYSVGIGQISSEVPQNLSASRPQDRQFILSSKKLLLSDSGFYLCAWSVRHRGGEKLFFGSGTQLSVL.

Comments on this clonotype: A far bigger clonotype differs at one base, so this is likely a read error. The chain links TRBV5-4 to TRBJ2-1; 13 bases map to TRBD2. The germline gives CDR1 SGHNT, CDR2 YYREEE (reference sequence). The CDR3 contains 16 residues. The V segment lost 4 bases and the J segment 5 bases; nucleotides outside the gene matches: 6. DNA for the CDR3: TGTGCCAGCAGCCCGGGACTAGCGGGACCCAACAATGAGCAGTTCTTC. Protein sequence: CASSPGLAGPNNEQFF.

This clonotype has a count of ten or more. The genes are TRBV7-2 and TRBJ2-5, with D unclear. This CDR3 contains 16 residues. The ends were cut back, 0 bases at V and 1 base at J, with 12 bases in the middle. Germline lookup yields CDR1 SGHTA and CDR2 FQGNSA. The CDR3 sequence is CASSLAGNSVQETQYF. For the CDR3, the DNA is TGTGCCAGCAGCTTAGCTGGTAACAGCGTCCAAGAGACCCAGTACTTC.

The chain links TRBV20-1 to TRBJ1-5; D unclear. Trimming took 3 bases from V and 6 from J, leaving 21 bases between them. This CDR3 comprises 16 residues. Germline CDR1 is DFQATT and CDR2 is SNEGSKA (reference sequence). CDR3 protein: CSASSLPGKRRQPQHF. CDR3 nucleotide sequence: TGCAGTGCTAGTAGTCTTCCGGGGAAACGTCGTCAGCCCCAGCATTTT.

In this sample, this clonotype turned up many times. The J gene is TRBJ2-1, the V gene TRBV11-2; 9 positions agree with TRBD1. Trimming removed 2 bases from V and 5 bases from J; junction bases left unmatched: 10. The CDR3 loop spans 17 amino acids. CDR1 SGHAT and CDR2 FQNNGV come from the germline V gene. The CDR3 here is CASSLYMGQGYDNEQFF. CDR3 DNA: TGTGCCAGCAGCTTATATATGGGACAGGGTTATGACAATGAGCAGTTCTTC.

This clonotype was observed a handful of times. The rearrangement uses TRBV6-1 and TRBJ2-3, with D possibly being TRBD1 or TRBD2 (5 bases each). Germline assignment: CDR1 MNHNS and CDR2 SASEGT. Trimming cost V 7 bases and J 3 bases, with 8 bases left between them. The CDR3 spans 12 residues. In nucleotides, the CDR3 is TGTGCCAGCACTGAGGGGACAGATACGCAGTATTTT. It codes for CASTEGTDTQYF.

This clonotype was counted ten times or more. The chain recombines TRBV20-1 with TRBJ2-1; D may be TRBD1 (6 bases). Germline V gene lookup returns CDR1 DFQATT and CDR2 SNEGSKA (reference sequence). The germline V and J ends were trimmed by 3 bases and 4 bases, with 22 bases remaining between them. This CDR3 is built from 17 residues. DNA for the CDR3: TGCAGTGCTAGGACCCTTGGGGGCACGAAGGGATACAATGAGCAGTTCTTC. Translation gives CSARTLGGTKGYNEQFF.